The 20 T cell receptor beta chains in this list originate from one sample, sequenced in a study of shared clonotypes between healthy human individuals. Sequencing used immunoSEQ multiplex PCR; TCRdb keeps in-frame clones, though not all of them. The profile covers millions of clones, with over 85% appearing a single time and 0.85% to 1.2% taken by the ten largest. CD45RO-negative, CCR7-positively selected cells formed the naive CD8 fraction, excluding terminally differentiated effector memory CD45RA+ cells. Sequencing used naive CD8+ T cells sorted from blood. These receptors were collected from a man between 18 and 35 years old in good health.

This clone was seen a single time. The chain carries TRBV7-9 and TRBJ2-2; TRBD2 matches 8 bases. The germline V gene encodes CDR1 SEHNR and CDR2 FQNEAQ (reference sequence). The CDR3 length is 19 residues. V dropped 7 bases and J dropped 0; count of bases not matched to a gene: 16. CDR3 region: CASTSPGGRPHPNTGELFF. The CDR3 DNA is TGTGCCAGCACCAGCCCAGGCGGGAGGCCGCACCCGAACACCGGGGAGCTGTTTTTT.

The J gene is TRBJ2-4, the V gene TRBV28, with D tentatively TRBD1 (6 bases). Germline-derived CDR1 and CDR2 are MDHEN and SYDVKM. CDR3 size: 16 residues. V gave up 6 bases and J gave up 2 bases, with 17 bases separating them. For the CDR3, the DNA is TGTGCCAGCAGCTCCGACAGGATTGGGACCAAAAACATTCAGTACTTC. Its protein is CASSSDRIGTKNIQYF. Complete variable domain (other parts from reference TRBV28 and TRBJ2-4): DVKVTQSSRYLVKRTGEKVFLECVQDMDHENMFWYRQDPGLGLRLIYFSYDVKMKEKGDIPEGYSVSREKKERFSLILESASTNQTSMYLCASSSDRIGTKNIQYFGAGTRLSVL.

This clone was seen once. J is TRBJ2-2 and V is TRBV27; TRBD2 aligns across 7 bases. The CDR3 runs 15 residues. CDR1 is MNHEY, CDR2 SMNVEV, per germline (reference sequence). V shed 9 bases, J shed 5 bases, and the junction held 12 bases outside the gene matches. CDR3 nucleotides: TGTGCCAGTCATTGGGGGGGAGAAGTAACCGGGGAGCTGTTTTTT. Amino acid sequence: CASHWGGEVTGELFF.

This chain links TRBV7-8 with TRBJ2-1; D remains ambiguous. The germline V gene has CDR1 SGHVS and CDR2 FQNEAQ. V lost 2 bases, J lost 6 bases, and 5 bases lay in between. This CDR3 comprises 12 residues. The CDR3 nucleotides read TGTGCCAGCAGCTTAATATTCAATGAGCAGTTCTTC. As protein: CASSLIFNEQFF.

The chain recombines TRBV5-6 with TRBJ1-5; no reliable D call. Germline values: CDR1 SGHDT, CDR2 YYEEEE. Trimming took off 4 bases at V and 7 bases at J, with 9 bases between the two ends. CDR3 size: 12 residues. CDR3 sequence: CASSETVQPQHF. The CDR3 bases are TGTGCCAGCAGCGAAACAGTGCAGCCCCAGCATTTT.

The chain is built from TRBV7-6 and TRBJ2-3; D not certain. The CDR3 runs 15 residues. The germline V and J ends were trimmed by 6 bases and 1 base, with 14 bases remaining between them. In germline, CDR1 is SGHVS, CDR2 FNYEAQ. The CDR3: CASRPEGRGTDTQYF. The CDR3 DNA follows: TGTGCCAGCAGGCCGGAAGGAAGAGGCACAGATACGCAGTATTTT. Based on the CDR3 plus reference TRBV7-6 and TRBJ2-3, the full variable domain is GAGVSQSPRYKVTKRGQDVALRCDPISGHVSLYWYRQALGQGPEFLTYFNYEAQQDKSGLPNDRFSAERPEGSISTLTIQRTEQRDSAMYRCASRPEGRGTDTQYFGPGTRLTVL.

The chain has TRBV5-5 and TRBJ2-7; 10 bases map to TRBD1. The CDR3 covers 14 residues. J lost 3 bases, V lost 5 bases, and 5 bases had no gene match. CDR1 and CDR2 (germline): SGHKS, YYEKEE (reference sequence). The CDR3 loop is CASRLRDRGYEQYF. CDR3 coding DNA: TGTGCCAGCAGGCTCCGGGACAGGGGCTACGAGCAGTACTTC.

This clone has only one observation. The rearrangement uses TRBV28 and TRBJ1-2; weak D call: TRBD1 (6 bases). CDR3 size: 16 residues. Germline values: CDR1 MDHEN, CDR2 SYDVKM. With 6 bases removed from V and 4 bases from J, the gap between germline ends came to 21 bases. The CDR3 nucleotides are TGTGCCAGCAGGCCGGGTGTTGGGAACAGGGTCTATGGCTACACCTTC. This encodes CASRPGVGNRVYGYTF.

The rearrangement uses TRBV7-2 and TRBJ1-2; D might be TRBD1 (6 bases). The CDR3 length is 16 residues. Looked up from germline, CDR1 is SGHTA and CDR2 is FQGNSA. The V end was cut by 6 bases, the J end by 1 base, with 18 bases between. CDR3 nucleotide sequence: TGTGCCAGCAGATCGACCGGCTTAGGGGGTAACTATGGCTACACCTTC. Amino acids: CASRSTGLGGNYGYTF.

The chain links TRBV19 to TRBJ2-7, with 7 bases matching TRBD2. V was clipped by 5 bases and J by 4 bases; unmatched bases: 5. Germline V gives CDR1 LNHDA, CDR2 SQIVND (reference sequence). The CDR3 runs to 13 residues. CDR3 DNA sequence: TGTGCCAGTAGTTGGGCGGGAGCGTACGAGCAGTACTTC. The encoded protein is CASSWAGAYEQYF. The whole variable domain, filled in from reference TRBV19 and TRBJ2-7, reads DGGITQSPKYLFRKEGQNVTLSCEQNLNHDAMYWYRQDPGQGLRLIYYSQIVNDFQKGDIAEGYSVSREKKESFPLTVTSAQKNPTAFYLCASSWAGAYEQYFGPGTRLTVT.

The chain carries TRBV5-6 and TRBJ1-6; 7 bases fit TRBD1. The CDR3 loop spans 15 amino acids. Germline V gene lookup returns CDR1 SGHDT and CDR2 YYEEEE. The J segment lost 5 bases and the V segment lost 0 bases, leaving 2 bases of the junction unmatched. The CDR3 coding sequence is TGTGCCAGCAGCTTGGGGACAGGAAATAATTCACCCCTCCACTTT. Amino acids: CASSLGTGNNSPLHF.

In DNA form, the CDR3 reads TGCGCCAGCAGTGAGTCGCCAGGGCTAACACTAGATACGCAGTATTTT. Its translation is CASSESPGLTLDTQYF. This rearrangement joins TRBV10-1 to TRBJ2-3; TRBD1 might be the D (5 bases). This CDR3 is 16 amino acids long. Trimming stripped 0 bases from V and 5 bases from J, with 15 bases between. Germline V lookup: CDR1 WNHNN, CDR2 SYGVQD (reference sequence).

This chain connects TRBV6-5 to TRBJ2-5; TRBD2 matches at 13 bases. The J call may be mistaken, given a closer DNA end match to TRBJ2-7. The CDR3 covers 15 residues. Germline CDR1 reads MNHEY; CDR2 reads SVGAGI. CDR3 sequence reads: CASSKLAGGEYEQYF. CDR3 DNA sequence: TGTGCCAGCAGTAAACTAGCGGGAGGGGAGTACGAGCAGTACTTC.

This clone appeared once. This chain links TRBV7-2 with TRBJ2-2; tentative D call: TRBD2 (6 bases). CDR3 length: 16 amino acids. The V and J ends lost 6 bases and 1 base respectively, with 15 bases between them. Germline values: CDR1 SGHTA, CDR2 FQGNSA. The CDR3 DNA reads TGTGCCAGCAGTTCGGGACTTCTAGAGAACACCGGGGAGCTGTTTTTT. Amino acid sequence: CASSSGLLENTGELFF.

The V and J genes are TRBV5-1 and TRBJ2-5; 10 nucleotides align to TRBD2. Trimming removed 0 bases from V and 5 bases from J; junction bases left unmatched: 4. The germline gives CDR1 SGHRS, CDR2 YFSETQ. The CDR3 runs to 15 residues. CDR3 sequence (DNA): TGCGCCAGCAGCTTGGGGGCTAGCGGGAGTGAGACCCAGTACTTC. Protein sequence: CASSLGASGSETQYF. Variable domain in full (rest from reference TRBV5-1 and TRBJ2-5): KAGVTQTPRYLIKTRGQQVTLSCSPISGHRSVSWYQQTPGQGLQFLFEYFSETQRNKGNFPGRFSGRQFSNSRSEMNVSTLELGDSALYLCASSLGASGSETQYFGPGTRLLVL.

The chain combines TRBV6-6 with TRBJ1-1; the D is unclear. CDR1 and CDR2 (germline): MNHNY, SVGAGI (reference sequence). Trimming pared 7 bases from V and 3 bases from J, leaving 12 bases between. The CDR3 runs to 13 residues. The CDR3 here is CASIVHEDTEAFF. The CDR3 DNA is TGTGCCAGCATCGTCCATGAGGACACTGAAGCTTTCTTT.

The chain uses TRBV4-3 and TRBJ2-5; D may be TRBD1 (6 bases). Germline V gives CDR1 LGHNA, CDR2 YSLEER. There are 15 residues in the CDR3. Trimming left V 0 bases short and J 5 bases short, with 13 bases between. This CDR3 reads CASSQDWGPRETQYF. The CDR3 nucleotides read TGCGCCAGCAGCCAAGATTGGGGGCCTCGGGAGACCCAGTACTTC.

The V gene is TRBV5-8, the J gene TRBJ1-5, with 9 bases fitting TRBD1. The junction had 17 bases not matched to a gene; V was cut back by 5 bases and J by 5 bases. The CDR3 totals 18 residues. Germline CDR1 and CDR2: SGHTS and YDEGEE. CDR3 residues: CASRFVSTGTGNYQPQHF. The CDR3 DNA follows: TGTGCCAGCAGATTTGTATCAACCGGGACAGGGAATTATCAGCCCCAGCATTTT. The entire variable domain, with the rest obtained from reference TRBV5-8 and TRBJ1-5, is as follows: EAGVTQSPTHLIKTRGQQATLRCSPISGHTSVYWYQQALGLGLQFLLWYDEGEERNRGNFPPRFSGRQFPNYSSELNVNALELEDSALYLCASRFVSTGTGNYQPQHFGDGTRLSIL.

This chain connects TRBV9 to TRBJ2-4; 8 nucleotides align to TRBD2. Germline V gene sequence: CDR1 SGDLS, CDR2 YYNGEE. The CDR3 runs 15 residues. V lost 3 bases, J lost 8 bases, and 10 bases stayed unmatched. CDR3 in DNA: TGTGCCAGCAGCGCCGGTGGGGGAGCGGGAGACATTCAGTACTTC. It specifies CASSAGGGAGDIQYF.

The chain uses TRBV2 and TRBJ2-2; 8 nucleotides match TRBD1. With 0 bases clipped from V and 1 base from J, the junction kept 7 bases outside the gene matches. This CDR3 is built from 18 residues. The V gene's germline CDR1 is SNHLY and CDR2 FYNNEI. The CDR3 sequence: CASSEALPGQENTGELFF. The CDR3 nucleotides are TGTGCCAGCAGTGAAGCCTTGCCGGGACAGGAGAACACCGGGGAGCTGTTTTTT.